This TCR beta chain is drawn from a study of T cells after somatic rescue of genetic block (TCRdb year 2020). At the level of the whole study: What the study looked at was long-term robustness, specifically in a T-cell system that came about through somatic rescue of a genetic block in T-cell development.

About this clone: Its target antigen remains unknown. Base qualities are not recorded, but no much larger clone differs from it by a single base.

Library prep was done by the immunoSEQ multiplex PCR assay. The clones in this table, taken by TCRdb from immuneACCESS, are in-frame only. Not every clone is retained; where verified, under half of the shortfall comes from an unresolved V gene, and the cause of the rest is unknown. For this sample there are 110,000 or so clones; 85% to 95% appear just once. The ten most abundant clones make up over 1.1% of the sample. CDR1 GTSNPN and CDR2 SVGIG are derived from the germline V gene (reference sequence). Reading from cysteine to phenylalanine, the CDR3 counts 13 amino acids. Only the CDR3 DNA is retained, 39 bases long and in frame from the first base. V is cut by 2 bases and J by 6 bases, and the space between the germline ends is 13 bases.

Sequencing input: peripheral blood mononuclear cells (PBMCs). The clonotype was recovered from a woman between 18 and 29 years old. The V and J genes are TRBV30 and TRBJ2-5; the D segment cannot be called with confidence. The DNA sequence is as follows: TGTGCCTGGAGTCGCACGCCGGGTCAGACCCAGTACTTC. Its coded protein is CAWSRTPGQTQYF.